This passage covers 10 T cell receptor beta chains from one sample sequenced in a study of blood T cell repertoires in COVID-19. Repertoires were generated with immunoSEQ multiplex PCR, while TCRdb's copy carries only in-frame clones and drops some. Among around 260,000 clones, around 87% were seen once, and the ten largest hold around 3.6%. Sequenced input: peripheral blood. The receptor set was obtained from a man younger than 30 with active or convalescent COVID-19.

The chain carries TRBV9 and TRBJ1-4; D is possibly TRBD1 (6 bases). The germline V gene encodes CDR1 SGDLS and CDR2 YYNGEE. The CDR3 is made up of 14 amino acids. V was cut by 4 bases and J by 7 bases, with 14 bases left in between. The CDR3 nucleotides read TGTGCCAGCAGCCCTTGGGGGGGGCGTGAAAAACTGTTTTTT. Translated, it gives CASSPWGGREKLFF.

CDR3 protein: CASRGGGMNTEAFF. CDR3 DNA sequence: TGTGCCAGCAGAGGCGGCGGGATGAACACTGAAGCTTTCTTT. The gene calls are TRBV27 and TRBJ1-1; D is unclear. Germline assignment: CDR1 MNHEY and CDR2 SMNVEV (reference sequence). The CDR3 loop spans 14 amino acids. V shed 6 bases and J shed 0 bases, with 11 bases lying between them.

This sequence joins TRBV4-1 and TRBJ2-7, with 10 bases matching TRBD2. With V trimmed by 1 base and J by 2 bases, 11 bases remained unmatched. The CDR3 extends over 18 amino acids. Germline V gene sequence: CDR1 MGHRA, CDR2 YSYEKL. The chain's CDR3 is CASSQGSLTSGATYEQYF. The CDR3 DNA reads as TGCGCCAGCAGCCAAGGATCACTTACTAGCGGGGCAACCTACGAGCAGTACTTC.

The rearrangement joins TRBV6-2 or TRBV6-3 to TRBJ2-1; 12 bases fit TRBD1. This CDR3 comprises 16 residues. The ends lost 2 bases at V and 3 bases at J; junction bases unmatched: 2. Germline CDR1 is MNHEY and CDR2 is SVGEGT. The chain's CDR3 is CASSYRDRGLYNEQFF. CDR3 nucleotides: TGTGCCAGCAGTTACAGGGACAGGGGGCTCTACAATGAGCAGTTCTTC.

The genes are TRBV6-5 and TRBJ2-2, with D possibly being TRBD1 (6 bases). V was trimmed by 3 bases and J by 1 base, leaving 9 bases between them. The CDR3 is 15 residues long. CDR1 is MNHEY, CDR2 SVGAGI, per germline. CDR3 sequence reads: CASSYQTGNTGELFF. The CDR3 bases are TGTGCCAGCAGTTATCAGACAGGGAACACCGGGGAGCTGTTTTTT.

V and J are TRBV28 and TRBJ1-2, with 7 bases matching TRBD1. The CDR3 has 14 residues. From germline, CDR1 is MDHEN and CDR2 SYDVKM. V was pared by 9 bases and J by 1 base, with 8 bases of the junction left unmatched. The CDR3 DNA follows: TGTGCCAGTTTTAAAGGACAGGTTAACTATGGCTACACCTTC. Amino acids: CASFKGQVNYGYTF.

The V call is TRBV18, the J call TRBJ1-3; D gene uncertain. The CDR3 covers 16 residues. Germline assignment: CDR1 KGHSH and CDR2 LQKENI. Between the trimmed V and J ends, which lost 0 bases and 2 bases, there was a span of 11 bases. CDR3: CASSPPGLQAGNTIYF. In nucleotides, the CDR3 is TGTGCCAGCTCACCACCCGGACTGCAGGCTGGAAACACCATATATTTT.

In this sample, this clone turned up a few times. Other DNA sequences of this sample code for an identical CDR3. This sequence joins TRBV6-4 and TRBJ2-3, with TRBD2 matching over 14 bases. V dropped 8 bases and J dropped 2; count of bases not matched to a gene: 3. The CDR3 length is 15 residues. Germline CDR1 and CDR2: MRHNA and SNTAGT. The CDR3 DNA sequence: TGTGCCAGCTCGACTAGCGGGGGGGCCACAGATACGCAGTATTTT. Residues: CASSTSGGATDTQYF.

The rearrangement links TRBV12-3 or TRBV12-4 to TRBJ1-4; no definite D call. CDR3 length equals 11 residues. The germline V and J ends were trimmed by 7 bases and 11 bases, with 11 bases remaining between them. The CDR3 here is CASKYGLKLFF. As DNA, the CDR3 is TGTGCCAGCAAATATGGACTCAAACTGTTTTTT.

V and J are TRBV2 and TRBJ2-1, with 8 nucleotides matching TRBD2. V shed 0 bases, J shed 10 bases, and the junction held 2 bases outside the gene matches. Germline V gives CDR1 SNHLY, CDR2 FYNNEI. The CDR3 contains 13 residues. The chain's CDR3 is CASSEAPSGEQFF. Here the CDR3 DNA reads TGTGCCAGCAGTGAAGCCCCTAGCGGGGAGCAGTTCTTC. The whole variable domain, filled in from reference TRBV2 and TRBJ2-1, reads EPEVTQTPSHQVTQMGQEVILRCVPISNHLYFYWYRQILGQKVEFLVSFYNNEISEKSEIFDDQFSVERPDGSNFTLKIRSTKLEDSAMYFCASSEAPSGEQFFGPGTRLTVL.